The next 31 T cell receptor beta chains were all read from a single sample in a study of Ad26.COV2.S vaccination and SARS-CoV-2 variants. Treatment of the sample: roughly 20 received Ad26.COV2.S at low or high dose, single or two shots; roughly five received placebo; per-sample allocation not given. Sampling happened 63 days after the first vaccine or placebo injection. Here immunoSEQ multiplex PCR was the method, and the copy in TCRdb shows in-frame clones only, minus some. Here the sample spans 350,000 to 500,000 clones, approximately 92% being singletons. The sample here was peripheral blood, taken in a trial of Ad26.COV2.S vaccine versus placebo. The receptors originated from a person aged 18-60 years who received the Ad26.COV2.S COVID-19 vaccine or a placebo.

V usage is TRBV7-8 and J usage is TRBJ2-1; 11 nucleotides match TRBD2. Trimming cost V 1 base and J 1 base; bases outside gene matches: 0. Germline CDR1 is SGHVS and CDR2 is FQNEAQ. The length of the CDR3 is 16 residues. CDR3 residues: CASSLVAGGSYNEQFF. The CDR3 nucleotides read TGTGCCAGCAGCTTAGTAGCGGGAGGGTCCTACAATGAGCAGTTCTTC.

The J gene is TRBJ1-4, the V gene TRBV30; D may be TRBD1 (5 bases). Germline CDR1 GTSNPN, CDR2 SVGIG (reference sequence). The CDR3 loop spans 13 amino acids. Trimming left V 1 base short and J 11 bases short, with 14 bases between. The CDR3 is CAWSALREGKLFF. CDR3 nucleotides: TGTGCCTGGAGTGCCCTCAGAGAGGGGAAACTGTTTTTT. Full variable domain (outside the CDR3, taken from reference TRBV30 and TRBJ1-4): SQTIHQWPATLVQPVGSPLSLECTVEGTSNPNLYWYRQAAGRGLQLLFYSVGIGQISSEVPQNLSASRPQDRQFILSSKKLLLSDSGFYLCAWSALREGKLFFGSGTQLSVL.

The chain is built from TRBV5-4 and TRBJ1-2; 7 bases agree with TRBD1. The CDR3 sequence is 16 residues long. V lost 0 bases and J lost 5; bases outside the gene matches: 10. The germline V gene has CDR1 SGHNT and CDR2 YYREEE (reference sequence). The chain's CDR3 is CASSLGGMGQSYGYTF. The CDR3 bases are TGTGCCAGCAGCTTGGGGGGGATGGGACAGTCGTATGGCTACACCTTC.

The rearrangement links TRBV7-6 to TRBJ2-7; 7 nucleotides agree with TRBD1. Germline CDR1 reads SGHVS; CDR2 reads FNYEAQ. The CDR3 is 16 amino acids. Losses at the gene ends were 6 bases for V and 3 bases for J; bases not matched to a gene: 14. CDR3 loop: CASSSPQVTGNYEQYF. CDR3 in DNA: TGTGCCAGCAGTAGCCCCCAGGTGACAGGGAACTACGAGCAGTACTTC.

The genes are TRBV7-9 and TRBJ1-1; D remains ambiguous. V lost 1 base and J 5 bases, leaving 8 bases between the germline ends. In germline, CDR1 is SEHNR, CDR2 FQNEAQ (reference sequence). This CDR3 has 13 amino acids. The CDR3 loop reads CASSLVWWTEAFF. The DNA for the CDR3 is TGTGCCAGCAGCTTAGTTTGGTGGACTGAAGCTTTCTTT.

The rearrangement links TRBV24-1 to TRBJ1-2; the D gene is possibly TRBD1 (5 bases). This CDR3 is 14 amino acids long. Germline V gene lookup returns CDR1 KGHDR and CDR2 SFDVKD. V gave up 4 bases and J gave up 1 base, with 9 bases separating them. For the CDR3, the DNA is TGTGCCACCAGTGACCGTGACAGTAACTATGGCTACACCTTC. Residues: CATSDRDSNYGYTF.

This clone was detected only once. The chain couples TRBV5-8 to TRBJ2-4, with TRBD2 as a possible D gene (6 bases). V was pared by 2 bases and J by 13 bases, with 16 bases between. The CDR3 runs 13 residues. Germline V gene lookup returns CDR1 SGHTS and CDR2 YDEGEE. This CDR3 reads CASSFTRDSTQYF. Written as DNA, the CDR3 is TGTGCCAGCAGCTTTACCCGGGACTCTACCCAGTACTTC. The full variable domain, in which reference TRBV5-8 and TRBJ2-4 provide the parts outside the CDR3, is EAGVTQSPTHLIKTRGQQATLRCSPISGHTSVYWYQQALGLGLQFLLWYDEGEERNRGNFPPRFSGRQFPNYSSELNVNALELEDSALYLCASSFTRDSTQYFGAGTRLSVL.

In DNA form, the CDR3 reads TGCGCCAGCAGCCAAGATCGGCAGGAGTTCTATGGCTACACCTTC. Its protein product is CASSQDRQEFYGYTF. The chain links TRBV4-3 to TRBJ1-2, with D hard to call. This CDR3 region has 15 residues. V was trimmed by 0 bases and J by 4 bases, leaving 12 bases between them. CDR1 is LGHNA, CDR2 YSLEER, per germline.

The V and J genes are TRBV7-9 and TRBJ1-3; unclear D gene. Germline V lookup: CDR1 SEHNR, CDR2 FQNEAQ (reference sequence). V was trimmed by 6 bases and J by 0 bases, leaving 12 bases between them. This CDR3 has 15 residues. The CDR3, as DNA: TGTGCCAGCAGTATCCGGAGATTCTCTGGAAACACCATATATTTT. Residues: CASSIRRFSGNTIYF.

CDR3 protein: CASSLETVDGYTF. The CDR3 bases are TGTGCCAGCAGTTTAGAGACAGTCGACGGCTACACCTTC. J is TRBJ1-2 and V is TRBV2; D possibly corresponds to TRBD1 (5 bases). The CDR3 is 13 residues long. Germline CDR1 is SNHLY and CDR2 is FYNNEI. V was clipped by 5 bases and J by 8 bases, with 15 bases between them.

The rearrangement uses TRBV4-2 and TRBJ2-1, with 9 bases aligning to TRBD2. The germline V gene has CDR1 LGHNA and CDR2 YNFKEQ. The V segment lost 0 bases and the J segment 5 bases; nucleotides outside the gene matches: 11. This CDR3 is built from 18 residues. CDR3 amino acids: CASSQEIPLAGADNEQFF. CDR3 nucleotide sequence: TGTGCCAGCAGCCAAGAAATCCCCTTAGCGGGAGCGGACAATGAGCAGTTCTTC.

This clone was observed many times. V gene TRBV5-6 combines with J gene TRBJ1-6; D gene uncertain. This CDR3 region has 17 residues. Deletions cut 0 bases from V and 1 base from J, with 11 bases between. CDR1 SGHDT and CDR2 YYEEEE come from the germline V gene. The CDR3 coding sequence is TGTGCCAGCAGCTTGGAGGGTCTGAGGTCCTATAATTCACCCCTCCACTTT. Translating it yields CASSLEGLRSYNSPLHF. The full variable domain, rest sourced from reference TRBV5-6 and TRBJ1-6, is DAGVTQSPTHLIKTRGQQVTLRCSPKSGHDTVSWYQQALGQGPQFIFQYYEEEERQRGNFPDRFSGHQFPNYSSELNVNALLLGDSALYLCASSLEGLRSYNSPLHFGNGTRLTVT.

The chain links TRBV10-1 to TRBJ1-6; 8 bases are shared with TRBD1. Trimming at V came to 3 bases and at J to 8 bases, leaving 3 bases not matched to a gene. Looked up from germline, CDR1 is WNHNN and CDR2 is SYGVQD (reference sequence). The CDR3 is 14 residues long. CDR3 in amino acids: CASSEDRGDSPLHF. CDR3 DNA: TGCGCCAGCAGTGAAGACAGGGGTGATTCACCCCTCCACTTT.

This chain links TRBV6-6 with TRBJ1-5; a weak D match, TRBD1 (5 bases). The length of the CDR3 is 18 residues. Trimming removed 6 bases from V and 5 bases from J, with 26 bases in between. The germline V gene has CDR1 MNHNY and CDR2 SVGAGI (reference sequence). CDR3 nucleotide sequence: TGTGCCAGCAGCCGACCGCCAGGGACCGTCTGGGGGGATCAGCCCCAGCATTTT. Protein sequence: CASSRPPGTVWGDQPQHF.

CDR3 sequence reads: CASSSQGSDTQYF. CDR3 in DNA: TGTGCCAGCAGTTCACAGGGGTCAGATACGCAGTATTTT. J is TRBJ2-3 and V is TRBV6-6; 7 bases agree with TRBD1. Trimming removed 4 bases from V and 4 bases from J; junction bases left unmatched: 2. Per the germline V gene, CDR1 is MNHNY and CDR2 is SVGAGI (reference sequence). This CDR3 region has 13 residues.

The CDR3 sequence: CASSLGGRLGETQYF. The CDR3 DNA follows: TGTGCCAGCAGCTTGGGGGGGCGGTTGGGAGAGACCCAGTACTTC. The chain links TRBV5-4 to TRBJ2-5; the D gene is possibly TRBD1 (6 bases). V gave up 0 bases and J gave up 4 bases, with 13 bases separating them. Germline CDR1 SGHNT, CDR2 YYREEE (reference sequence). The CDR3 extends over 15 amino acids.

The chain carries TRBV7-4 and TRBJ2-3; no clear D gene. Deletions cut 0 bases from V and 0 bases from J, with 10 bases between. The germline CDR1 and CDR2 sequences are SGHVT and SQSDAQ. CDR3 length equals 16 residues. DNA for the CDR3: TGTGCCAGCAGCTTAGCGCTCGTAAGTAGCACAGATACGCAGTATTTT. It specifies CASSLALVSSTDTQYF.

The V gene is TRBV28, the J gene TRBJ1-4; no clear D. CDR1 MDHEN and CDR2 SYDVKM come from the germline V gene. V shed 4 bases and J shed 7 bases, with 16 bases lying between them. The CDR3 extends over 15 amino acids. The CDR3 spells CASSWSRTKREKLFF. The CDR3 DNA sequence: TGTGCCAGCAGTTGGTCGAGGACGAAACGTGAAAAACTGTTTTTT.

This chain joins TRBV5-1 and TRBJ1-1; D is perhaps TRBD1 (6 bases). With 3 bases removed from V and 5 bases from J, the gap between germline ends came to 17 bases. The CDR3 covers 15 residues. CDR1 and CDR2 (germline): SGHRS, YFSETQ. The CDR3 here is CASSSGDRSGTEAFF. The CDR3 region has the DNA TGCGCCAGCAGCTCAGGGGACCGATCGGGGACTGAAGCTTTCTTT.

The count of this clone is one. The chain recombines TRBV5-1 with TRBJ2-2, with 7 bases aligning to TRBD1. The V segment lost 8 bases and the J segment 3 bases; nucleotides outside the gene matches: 7. CDR3 length equals 14 residues. Germline lookup yields CDR1 SGHRS and CDR2 YFSETQ. The CDR3 DNA is TGCGCCAGTCATACAGGGGCCGACACCGGGGAGCTGTTTTTT. Protein product: CASHTGADTGELFF.

The rearrangement uses TRBV18 and TRBJ2-1; a possible D gene is TRBD1 (7 bases). V was pared by 6 bases and J by 0 bases, with 12 bases between. The CDR3 consists of 15 residues. Germline-derived CDR1 and CDR2 are KGHSH and LQKENI. CDR3 DNA sequence: TGTGCCAGCTCGCAGGGGGGCTACTCCTACAATGAGCAGTTCTTC. It encodes CASSQGGYSYNEQFF.

The chain recombines TRBV6-5 with TRBJ2-2, with D possibly TRBD2 on 5 matching bases. V was pared by 6 bases and J by 7 bases, with 6 bases between. CDR1 and CDR2 (germline): MNHEY, SVGAGI. CDR3 length: 11 residues. CDR3 amino acids: CASSRGGELFF. Here the CDR3 DNA reads TGTGCCAGCAGCCGGGGCGGGGAGCTGTTTTTT.

This clone appeared a single time. The chain employs TRBV2 and TRBJ1-2; D ambiguous. The germline CDR1 and CDR2 sequences are SNHLY and FYNNEI. There are 12 residues in the CDR3. V dropped 0 bases and J dropped 8 bases, with 7 bases sitting between them. The CDR3 protein is CASSEAPGGYTF. CDR3 sequence (DNA): TGTGCCAGCAGTGAAGCGCCGGGAGGCTACACCTTC.

The V gene is TRBV5-1, the J gene TRBJ1-5, with D unclear. Deletions cut 0 bases from V and 4 bases from J, with 14 bases between. CDR1 is SGHRS and CDR2 is YFSETQ in the germline V gene. The CDR3 totals 16 residues. Here the CDR3 DNA reads TGCGCCAGCAGCTTGGGGGTGGCAGGAACTAATCAGCCCCAGCATTTT. Translation gives CASSLGVAGTNQPQHF.

V gene TRBV4-3 combines with J gene TRBJ1-4; no definite D call. The CDR3 totals 16 residues. Germline values: CDR1 LGHNA, CDR2 YSLEER. Trimming removed 0 bases at V and 6 bases at J, with 14 bases between. The CDR3 region is CASSQDPRRRDEKLFF. The CDR3 nucleotides are TGCGCCAGCAGCCAAGACCCGCGCAGGCGAGATGAAAAACTGTTTTTT.

The J gene is TRBJ1-3, the V gene TRBV7-2; D is unresolved. The germline V gene has CDR1 SGHTA and CDR2 FQGNSA. The CDR3 sequence is 13 residues long. Trimming shortened V by 3 bases and J by 0 bases, and 3 bases separated the two germline ends. Written as DNA, the CDR3 is TGTGCCAGCAGCTTTAACTCTGGAAACACCATATATTTT. It is translated as CASSFNSGNTIYF.

The J gene is TRBJ1-3, the V gene TRBV30; D possibly corresponds to TRBD1 (6 bases). Germline lookup yields CDR1 GTSNPN and CDR2 SVGIG (reference sequence). This CDR3 has 14 amino acids. V was pared by 5 bases and J by 1 base, with 12 bases between. The CDR3 DNA follows: TGTGCCTGGGGACAGACGGGATCTGGAAACACCATATATTTT. This translates into CAWGQTGSGNTIYF.

This chain links TRBV7-2 with TRBJ2-1, with D perhaps matching TRBD1 (5 bases). The CDR3 spans 12 residues. V shed 2 bases and J shed 8 bases, with 7 bases lying between them. The germline V gene has CDR1 SGHTA and CDR2 FQGNSA. The DNA for the CDR3 is TGTGCCAGCAGCTTACAGGGTTATGAGCAGTTCTTC. Its translation is CASSLQGYEQFF.

The chain has TRBV7-2 and TRBJ1-5; D remains ambiguous. The CDR3 has 15 amino acids. Trimming cost V 0 bases and J 1 base, with 7 bases left between them. Per germline, CDR1 SGHTA and CDR2 FQGNSA. CDR3 coding DNA: TGTGCCAGCAGCTTAGCAGGGTTCAGCAATCAGCCCCAGCATTTT. It yields the protein CASSLAGFSNQPQHF.

The genes are TRBV4-1 and TRBJ2-3; no clear D. This CDR3 region has 12 residues. Trimming took off 0 bases at V and 11 bases at J, with 9 bases between the two ends. Germline V lookup: CDR1 MGHRA, CDR2 YSYEKL. The CDR3 DNA reads TGCGCCAGCAGCCAAGAGCTGGTTGGGCAGTATTTT. It yields the protein CASSQELVGQYF.

The chain is built from TRBV28 and TRBJ1-1; D unclear. Trimming cost V 5 bases and J 4 bases, with 17 bases left between them. The CDR3 has 15 residues. Looked up from germline, CDR1 is MDHEN and CDR2 is SYDVKM. The CDR3 DNA sequence: TGTGCCAGCAGTGGATGGACGGTCGCCGGCACTGAAGCTTTCTTT. Translation gives CASSGWTVAGTEAFF.